The source of this TCR beta chain is a study of Ad26.COV2.S vaccination and SARS-CoV-2 variants. Overall study findings and caveats: The TCR breadth and depth analyses may have produced an underestimate of total T cell responses. Vaccine recipients showed a spike-specific TCR breadth that was higher than in placebo recipients.

V was clipped by 5 bases and J by 0 bases, with 17 bases between them. Per germline, CDR1 SGHTA and CDR2 FQGNSA. The CDR3 spans 16 residues. TCRdb's table, derived via immunoSEQ multiplex PCR, lists solely in-frame clones and lacks some. The table records some 340,000 clones, about 82% of them present only once. About this clone itself: The antigen is not known.

The treatment is: some 19 received Ad26.COV2.S at low or high dose, single or two shots; five or six received placebo; per-sample allocation not given. Samples came from day 63 after the first vaccine or placebo injection. Immunization relied on an Ad26 vector, which expressed Wuhan-strain SARS-CoV-2 spike. The sequence was obtained from a person between 18 and 60 years old who received the Ad26.COV2.S COVID-19 vaccine or a placebo. The rearrangement joins TRBV7-2 to TRBJ2-7; a possible D gene is TRBD2 (6 bases). The sequences come from peripheral blood, collected in a trial of Ad26.COV2.S vaccine versus placebo. The CDR3 loop is CASSPGPRGVSYEQYF. The CDR3, as DNA: TGTGCCAGCAGCCCGGGTCCACGCGGGGTCTCCTACGAGCAGTACTTC.